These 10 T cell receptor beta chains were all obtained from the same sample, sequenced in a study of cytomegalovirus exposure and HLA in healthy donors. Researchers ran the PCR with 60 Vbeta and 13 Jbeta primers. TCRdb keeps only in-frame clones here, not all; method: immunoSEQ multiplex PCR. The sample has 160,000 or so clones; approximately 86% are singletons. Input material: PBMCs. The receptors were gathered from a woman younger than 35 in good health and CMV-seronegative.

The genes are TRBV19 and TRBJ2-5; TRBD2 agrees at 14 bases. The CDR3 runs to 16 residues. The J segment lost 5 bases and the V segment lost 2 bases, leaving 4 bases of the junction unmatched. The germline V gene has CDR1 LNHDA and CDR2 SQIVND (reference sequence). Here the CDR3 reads CASSISGTSGSETQYF. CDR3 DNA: TGTGCCAGTAGTATAAGCGGGACTAGCGGGAGTGAGACCCAGTACTTC.

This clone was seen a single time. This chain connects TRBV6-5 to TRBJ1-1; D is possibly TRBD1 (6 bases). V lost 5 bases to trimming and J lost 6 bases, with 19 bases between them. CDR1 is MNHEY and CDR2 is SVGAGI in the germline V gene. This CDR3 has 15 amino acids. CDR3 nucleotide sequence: TGTGCCAGCAGTAGGGGGATAACAGGGCTATCTGAAGCTTTCTTT. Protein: CASSRGITGLSEAFF.

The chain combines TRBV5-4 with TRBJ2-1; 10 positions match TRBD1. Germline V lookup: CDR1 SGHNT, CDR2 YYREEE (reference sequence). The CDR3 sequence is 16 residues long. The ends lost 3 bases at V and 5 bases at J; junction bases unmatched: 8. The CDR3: CASSSPGQGVDNEQFF. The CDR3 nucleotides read TGTGCCAGCAGCTCCCCTGGACAGGGGGTTGACAATGAGCAGTTCTTC.

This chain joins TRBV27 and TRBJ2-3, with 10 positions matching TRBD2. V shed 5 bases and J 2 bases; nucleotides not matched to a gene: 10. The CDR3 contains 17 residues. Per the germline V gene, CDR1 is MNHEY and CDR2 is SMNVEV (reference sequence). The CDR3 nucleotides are TGTGCCAGCAGTCCAAAATCGGGACTAGCGCACACAGATACGCAGTATTTT. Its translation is CASSPKSGLAHTDTQYF.

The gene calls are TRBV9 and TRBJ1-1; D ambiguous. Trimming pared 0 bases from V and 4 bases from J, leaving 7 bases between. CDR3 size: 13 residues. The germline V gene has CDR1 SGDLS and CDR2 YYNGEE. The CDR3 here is CASSVASSTEAFF. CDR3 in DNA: TGTGCCAGCAGCGTAGCTTCCAGCACTGAAGCTTTCTTT. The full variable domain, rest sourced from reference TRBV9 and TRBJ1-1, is DSGVTQTPKHLITATGQRVTLRCSPRSGDLSVYWYQQSLDQGLQFLIQYYNGEERAKGNILERFSAQQFPDLHSELNLSSLELGDSALYFCASSVASSTEAFFGQGTRLTVV.

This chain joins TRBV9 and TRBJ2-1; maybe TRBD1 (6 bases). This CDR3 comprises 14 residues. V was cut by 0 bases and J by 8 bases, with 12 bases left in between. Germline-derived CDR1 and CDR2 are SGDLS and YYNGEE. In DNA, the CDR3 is TGTGCCAGCAGCGTAGAGGGGGACATCGATGAGCAGTTCTTC. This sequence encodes CASSVEGDIDEQFF.

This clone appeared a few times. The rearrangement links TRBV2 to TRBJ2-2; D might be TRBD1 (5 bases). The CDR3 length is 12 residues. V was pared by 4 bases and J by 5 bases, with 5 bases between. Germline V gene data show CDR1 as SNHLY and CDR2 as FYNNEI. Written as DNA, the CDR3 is TGTGCCAGCAGTGCAGGGACCGGGGAGCTGTTTTTT. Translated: CASSAGTGELFF. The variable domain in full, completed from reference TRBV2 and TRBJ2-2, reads EPEVTQTPSHQVTQMGQEVILRCVPISNHLYFYWYRQILGQKVEFLVSFYNNEISEKSEIFDDQFSVERPDGSNFTLKIRSTKLEDSAMYFCASSAGTGELFFGEGSRLTVL.

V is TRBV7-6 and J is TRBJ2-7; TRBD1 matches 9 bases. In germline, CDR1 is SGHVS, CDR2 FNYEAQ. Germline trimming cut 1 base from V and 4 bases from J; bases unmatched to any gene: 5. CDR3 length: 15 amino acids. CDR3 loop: CASSLGQGGLYEQYF. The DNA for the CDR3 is TGTGCCAGCAGCTTAGGACAGGGGGGACTATACGAGCAGTACTTC.

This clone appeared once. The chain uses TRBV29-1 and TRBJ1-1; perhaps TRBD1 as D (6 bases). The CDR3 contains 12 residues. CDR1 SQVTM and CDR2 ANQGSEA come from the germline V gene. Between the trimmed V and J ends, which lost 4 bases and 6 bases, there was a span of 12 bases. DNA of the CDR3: TGCAGCGTTGGGGGCAGGGGTTCTGAAGCTTTCTTT. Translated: CSVGGRGSEAFF.

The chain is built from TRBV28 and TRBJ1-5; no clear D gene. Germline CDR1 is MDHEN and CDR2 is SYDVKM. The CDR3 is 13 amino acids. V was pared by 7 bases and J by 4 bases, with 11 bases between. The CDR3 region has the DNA TGTGCCAGCACCCGTCTACCGAATCAGCCCCAGCATTTT. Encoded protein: CASTRLPNQPQHF. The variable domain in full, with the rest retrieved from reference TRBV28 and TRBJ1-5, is DVKVTQSSRYLVKRTGEKVFLECVQDMDHENMFWYRQDPGLGLRLIYFSYDVKMKEKGDIPEGYSVSREKKERFSLILESASTNQTSMYLCASTRLPNQPQHFGDGTRLSIL.